The rows below give T cell receptor beta chains drawn from one sample of a study of blood T cell repertoires in COVID-19. The table came from immunoSEQ multiplex PCR; TCRdb's copy has only in-frame clones and leaves some out. Of some 100,000 clones listed, 85% are singletons. Sequencing was performed on peripheral blood. The receptors here all came from a woman aged 70-85 years with active or convalescent COVID-19. CDR3s include the opening cysteine and the closing phenylalanine or tryptophan. The order of the fields is J gene, D gene, V gene, CDR3 length, clone size, CDR3 protein, CDR3 DNA. D genes are given only for firm matches. The size field is filled for only some rows; it gives once, few, many or a size class.

>TRBJ1-1|TRBD1|TRBV29-1|13|-
CSGKTGRITEAFF
TGCAGCGGTAAGACAGGGAGGATCACTGAAGCTTTCTTT
>TRBJ1-1|-|TRBV4-3|15|-
CASSQGVGRDTEAFF
TGCGCCAGCAGCCAAGGCGTTGGGAGGGACACTGAAGCTTTCTTT
>TRBJ1-1|-|TRBV7-6|14|-
CASSLGGGNTEAFF
TGTGCCAGCAGCTTAGGTGGAGGGAACACTGAAGCTTTCTTT
>TRBJ1-2|-|TRBV6-5|13|-
CASSYEGVSGYTF
TGTGCCAGCAGTTACGAGGGGGTCTCTGGCTACACCTTC
>TRBJ2-5|TRBD2|TRBV19|16|-
CASSPIQAGGGETQYF
TGTGCCAGTAGTCCGATTCAAGCGGGGGGCGGGGAGACCCAGTACTTC
>TRBJ2-7|-|TRBV7-4|17|-
CASSVRVPAGASYEQYF
TGTGCCAGCAGCGTCAGGGTTCCAGCGGGCGCCTCCTACGAGCAGTACTTC
>TRBJ1-1|-|TRBV15|13|-
CATSRDLASEAFF
TGTGCCACCAGCAGAGATCTAGCGTCTGAAGCTTTCTTT
>TRBJ2-1|-|TRBV10-3|11|-
CAISDLQEQFF
TGTGCCATCAGTGATCTCCAGGAGCAGTTCTTC
>TRBJ2-2|-|TRBV7-2|15|-
CASSHAPGTTGELFF
TGTGCCAGCAGCCACGCCCCGGGAACCACCGGGGAGCTGTTTTTT
>TRBJ1-6|-|TRBV18|17|-
CASSPPEGKQYNSPLHF
TGTGCCAGCTCACCACCCGAGGGCAAACAGTATAATTCACCCCTCCACTTT
>TRBJ2-1|TRBD2|TRBV18|15|-
CASSPAGGPTNEQFF
TGTGCCAGCTCACCAGCGGGGGGACCGACCAATGAGCAGTTCTTC
>TRBJ2-3|TRBD1|TRBV2|14|once
CACTGALKEDTQYF
TGTGCCTGTACAGGGGCCCTCAAGGAAGATACGCAGTATTTT
>TRBJ1-6|-|TRBV3-1/TRBV3-2|17|once
CASSQESDRPINSPLHF
TGTGCCAGCAGCCAAGAATCTGACAGACCGATAAATTCACCCCTCCACTTT
>TRBJ1-2|TRBD1|TRBV7-9|13|-
CASSRTGADGYTF
TGTGCCAGCAGCAGAACAGGGGCGGACGGCTACACCTTC